Included here is one TCR beta chain sequence, with context. This clone was detected a few times. Its antigen specificity is not known. The input lacks base qualities; no much larger clone sits a single base away. TCR CDR3 regions were amplified from genomic DNA by multiplex PCR using the deep immunoSEQ assay. Extracted genomic DNA from each cell subset was spread evenly across all wells of several immunoSEQ 96-well plates, with each plate serving as a replicate. Each replicate PCR for sorted subsets received 200 ng genomic DNA, equal to roughly 30,000 T cell genomes. Purified libraries were quantified with a Qubit 3.0 fluorometer, sized on a Bioanalyzer 2100, and re-quantified with the KAPA Library Quantification kit. Every immunoSEQ 96-well plate was sequenced on a dedicated single-read 150-cycle Illumina NextSeq 550 flow cell. In the paper's pipeline: The immunoSEQ output contained only junctional sequences without quality scores, so filtering could not match that applied to full-length reads. Sequences were annotated with PyIR, a Python wrapper for IgBLAST v1.9, using IMGT germline references to assign V/J genes and CDR3. Reads were filtered out if the reads had weak V/J assignments (E-value above 1e-6), no CDR3, stop codons, out-of-frame junctions, or ambiguous translated residues. V3J clonotypes were defined as sequences sharing an identical inferred V gene, J gene, and CDR3 amino acid sequence. To compute the percentage overlap between repertoires, the number of shared unique clonotypes was divided by the size of the smaller repertoire. RTK rarefaction, the Chao1 estimator, and Recon v2.1 estimates of unobserved clonotypes were used to assess repertoire richness. OLGA was used to compute generation probabilities for all TCRbeta clonotypes that the gDNA method yielded from a handful of donors. This immuneACCESS table, as held by TCRdb, lists in-frame sequences with V and J called but not all clones. Of the missing ones, under half trace to an unresolved V gene in checked studies; the others have no known cause. The V and J calls and clone size were taken over from that table, and D and trimming were inferred from the DNA. This sample is represented by a few million clones; 90% to 95% of them were singletons. The leading ten clones occupy approximately 1.6% of the sample.

The sample comes from a study of shared clonotypes between healthy human individuals (dated by TCRdb to 2018 to 2020). About the study as a whole: The cohort comprised two women and a few men aged 18 to 49 years. Different laboratories and diverse techniques were used to prepare libraries and sequence TCR repertoires, to increase sequencing depth and limit assay-specific biases. To estimate repertoire size and how much clonotypes are shared between individuals, the study performed deep sequencing of blood TCR repertoires from a handful of healthy adults. For each donor, three plates each were used for CD4 naive and CD4 memory, two plates were used for CD8 naive, and one plate was used for CD8 memory. Leukapheresis yielded between about 0.85 and 10 billion PBMCs per donor. Here is what the overall study found, with its caveats: The small number of donors limited the genetic and exposure-history diversity represented. Sharing across several donors was observed for around 5% of naive CD4, 3.5% of naive CD8, over 2% of memory CD4, and roughly 0.43% of memory CD8 clonotypes. Sampling was restricted to blood, and TCR repertoires in tissues likely differ from the TCR repertoires found in blood. Rarefaction of sorted-subset datasets indicated incomplete sequencing despite the large sequencing depth. Naive subsets generally had larger estimated clonotype richness than memory subsets did. Compared with non-shared clonotypes, the clonotypes found in all four sorted-subset donors had higher generation probabilities. Pairwise subsampling indicated that sequencing depth was expected to affect the degree of clonotype sharing among donors.

Via the germline V gene, CDR1 is MNHEY and CDR2 SVGAGI. Including cysteine and phenylalanine, the CDR3 has 12 amino acids. The read is trimmed to its CDR3 DNA, 36 bases read in frame from base 1. V loses 8 bases of germline sequence and J loses 8 bases, and the interval between the two ends is 15 bases. CD8 naive samples were CD45RO-negative cells positively selected for CCR7, giving a CD45RA+CCR7+ population that excluded TemRA cells. The donors were healthy, HIV-negative adults who had no recently reported acute infections or vaccinations. All donors were Caucasian adults living in Nashville, Tennessee, USA. Blood was collected by leukapheresis, and PBMCs were isolated by Ficoll-Histopaque density gradient centrifugation and then cryopreserved in liquid nitrogen vapor phase. Analytical flow cytometry was used to check the purity and quantity of every magnetically sorted T cell population. Genomic DNA was isolated from every sorted fraction and measured by UV absorbance on a Nanodrop 2000c.

Sequenced input: naive CD8+ T cells from PBMCs. This specimen's cell subset or site label, per the study, means: CD45RA+CCR7+. This clonotype was sampled from a young man in good health. Some clones in this sample may be carry-over from other donors' samples. The chain was built from TRBV6-5 and TRBJ1-2, and TRBD1 may be the D gene, going by 5 matching bases. CDR3 sequence: CASLGDSRGYTF. The bases read TGTGCCAGCCTGGGGGACTCTCGGGGCTACACCTTC.